This T cell receptor beta chain comes out of a study of CD8 T cells in ankylosing spondylitis. TCRdb reanalysed the 5' RACE reads using MiXCR and keeps one entry per CDR3 protein. The sample includes about 92,000 distinct CDR3 sequences, roughly 8.8% of them seen just once. This clonotype was counted only a few times. V was pared by 6 bases and J by 7 bases, with 6 bases of the junction left unmatched. The CDR3 covers 15 residues. Germline V gene data show CDR1 as SNHLY and CDR2 as FYNNEI. Material for sequencing was blood, either unsorted or a sorted T cell fraction (not recorded which). J is TRBJ2-1 and V is TRBV2, with 13 bases fitting TRBD2. This TCR came from a male donor with ankylosing spondylitis or in good health (not recorded which). CDR3 in DNA: TGTGCCAGCAGACTGGGGACTAGCGGGACTAATGAGCAGTTCTTC. Amino acids: CASRLGTSGTNEQFF.